Sequencing of this TCR beta chain was carried out in a study of T-cell reconstitution after alpha-beta-depleted transplantation in children. The CDR3 length is 14 residues. The V and J ends lost 2 bases and 10 bases, in that order; junction bases with no gene match: 7. Germline CDR1 LNHDA, CDR2 SQIVND (reference sequence). A TCRbeta library incorporating unique molecular identifiers was prepared. In TCRdb, the PCR reads were re-called with MiXCR into one record per CDR3 protein. The data show about 610,000 distinct CDR3 sequences, over 9.5% seen once. The sample consisted of PBMCs from the stem cell graft donor, taken from the stem cell graft. The V call is TRBV19, the J call TRBJ1-2, with 10 nucleotides matching TRBD1. The source is a human donor who donated a stem cell graft to a child with acute myeloid leukemia. The CDR3: CASSILTGGHFYTF. The CDR3 coding sequence is TGTGCCAGTAGTATATTGACAGGGGGCCACTTCTACACCTTC.